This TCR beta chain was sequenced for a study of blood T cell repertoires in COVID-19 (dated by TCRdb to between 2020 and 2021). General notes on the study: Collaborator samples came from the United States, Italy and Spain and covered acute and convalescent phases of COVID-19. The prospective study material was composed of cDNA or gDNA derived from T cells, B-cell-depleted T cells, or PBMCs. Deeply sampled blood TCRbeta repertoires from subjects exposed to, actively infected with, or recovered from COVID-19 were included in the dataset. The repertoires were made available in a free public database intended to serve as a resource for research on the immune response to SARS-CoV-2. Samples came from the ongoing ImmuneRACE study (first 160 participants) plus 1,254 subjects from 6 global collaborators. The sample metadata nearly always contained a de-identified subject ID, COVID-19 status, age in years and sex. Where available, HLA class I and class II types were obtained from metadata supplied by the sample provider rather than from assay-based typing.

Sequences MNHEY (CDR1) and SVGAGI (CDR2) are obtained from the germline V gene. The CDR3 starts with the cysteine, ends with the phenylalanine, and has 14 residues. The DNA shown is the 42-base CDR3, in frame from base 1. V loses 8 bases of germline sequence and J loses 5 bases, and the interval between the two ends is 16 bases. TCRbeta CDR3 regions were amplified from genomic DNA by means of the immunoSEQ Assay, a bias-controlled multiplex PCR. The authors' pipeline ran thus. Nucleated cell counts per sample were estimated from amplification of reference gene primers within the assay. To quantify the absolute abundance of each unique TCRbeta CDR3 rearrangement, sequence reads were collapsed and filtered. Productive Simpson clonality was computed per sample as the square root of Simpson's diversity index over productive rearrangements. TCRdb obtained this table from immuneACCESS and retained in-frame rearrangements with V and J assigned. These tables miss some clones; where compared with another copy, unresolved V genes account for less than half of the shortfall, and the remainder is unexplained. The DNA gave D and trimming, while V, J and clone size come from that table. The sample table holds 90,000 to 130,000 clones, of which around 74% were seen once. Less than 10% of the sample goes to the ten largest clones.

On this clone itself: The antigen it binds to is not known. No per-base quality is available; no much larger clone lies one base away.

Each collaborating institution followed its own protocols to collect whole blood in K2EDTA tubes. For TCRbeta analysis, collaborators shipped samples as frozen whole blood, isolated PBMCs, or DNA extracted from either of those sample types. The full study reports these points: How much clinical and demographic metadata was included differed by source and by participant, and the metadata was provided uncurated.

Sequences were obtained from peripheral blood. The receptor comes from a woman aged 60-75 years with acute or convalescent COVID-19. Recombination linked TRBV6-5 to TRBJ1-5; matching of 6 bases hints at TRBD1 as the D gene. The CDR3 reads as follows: CASQGQGKYQPQHF. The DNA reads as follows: TGTGCCAGCCAGGGGCAGGGGAAGTATCAGCCCCAGCATTTT.